The entry that follows covers one T cell receptor beta chain sequence. Its antigen specificity is not known. Base qualities are not recorded, but no much larger clone differs from it by a single base. The data were taken from a study of sequential checkpoint blockade in melanoma (dated by TCRdb to the late 2010s). About the investigation overall: Using 1:1 randomization, the trial assigned patients either to first-line nivolumab followed by ipilimumab (arm A) or to ipilimumab followed by nivolumab (arm B). Maintenance nivolumab came after each of the two trial sequences.

Beyond this particular receptor, the publication reports: Larger, independent patient cohorts are needed to validate the response-prediction model that combines TCR metrics and mutation burden.

Per the germline V gene, SGHRS is the CDR1 and YFSETQ is the CDR2. V sheds 3 bases and J sheds 7 bases, leaving 8 bases between their ends. Including cysteine and phenylalanine, the CDR3 has 12 amino acids. CDR3 DNA is the only sequence kept; it has 36 bases, read in frame from the first base. The immunoSEQ Assay was used to immunosequence TCRbeta CDR3 regions from genomic DNA. Before high-throughput sequencing, genomic DNA was amplified using bias-controlled multiplex PCR. Per the authors' processing: To quantify the absolute abundance of each unique TCRbeta CDR3 region, the sequences were collapsed and filtered. Clonality, defined as 1 minus Pielou's evenness, was calculated using only productive rearrangements. A previously published method was used to identify clones with significantly greater frequencies in on-treatment samples than in baseline samples. TCRdb limited this immuneACCESS table to in-frame rearrangements with V and J called. A share of clones is missing; checked studies link under half to unresolved V genes, and the rest is unexplained. The V and J calls and clone size come from that table; D and trimming were worked out from the DNA. The sample contains about 17,000 clones, over 60% of them found a single time. Approximately 20% of the sample lies in the top ten.

The label giving this sample's treatment or condition can be read as: randomized to nivolumab then ipilimumab (arm A) or the reverse (arm B). No trial patient had received prior DNA-damaging chemotherapy. On a FACS Aria II flow cytometer, live CD3+CD8+ cells that were negative for CD19 and CD56 were sorted from thawed PBMCs. Samples were obtained from patients with melanoma enrolled in CheckMate 064, a randomized, open-label phase II trial of sequential checkpoint blockade. Peripheral blood mononuclear cells were collected by leukapheresis, purified using Ficoll-Paque, and frozen in human serum containing approximately 9.6% DMSO. Immediately after sorting, the purity of sorted blood CD3+CD8+ cells was verified to be >95%, after which DNA was extracted.

The rearrangement combines TRBV5-1 with TRBJ2-1; matching of 5 bases hints at TRBD1 as the D gene. This specimen was CD8+ T cells sorted from blood (inferred from file names), taken from a patient given nivolumab and ipilimumab in sequence. The receptor was derived from a human donor with melanoma. The CDR3 sequence is CASSWAGNEQFF. The nucleotide sequence reads as follows: TGCGCCAGCAGCTGGGCAGGGAATGAGCAGTTCTTC.